The 17 T cell receptor beta chains below come from one sample, sequenced in a study of blood T cell repertoires in COVID-19. The repertoire was sequenced with immunoSEQ multiplex PCR; TCRdb's copy has only in-frame clones and lacks some. The repertoire holds roughly 150,000 clones, with 80% as singletons. Specimen: PBMCs or T cells enriched from blood (not recorded which). The receptors derive from a woman aged 55 to 70 who had recovered from COVID-19.

This clone came up once. In the same sample, other DNA sequences code for this CDR3. The chain joins TRBV19 to TRBJ2-5; 14 bases map to TRBD2. Germline CDR1 and CDR2: LNHDA and SQIVND (reference sequence). This CDR3 contains 17 residues. With V trimmed by 0 bases and J by 2 bases, 2 bases remained unmatched. The CDR3 sequence is CASSIDWTSGGQETQYF. The CDR3, as DNA: TGTGCCAGTAGTATAGACTGGACTAGCGGGGGGCAAGAGACCCAGTACTTC.

The rearrangement uses TRBV21-1 and TRBJ2-1; the table's D gene call, TRBD1, was not cross checked with the DNA. TRBV21-1 is a pseudogene segment. This CDR3 has 17 amino acids. CDR3 sequence reads: CASSKVSTGDSYNEQFF. The CDR3 DNA follows: TGTGCCAGCAGCAAAGTTAGCACAGGGGACTCCTACAATGAGCAGTTCTTC.

This chain links TRBV15 with TRBJ1-1, with D maybe TRBD1 (5 bases). V was shortened by 0 bases and J by 10 bases, with 12 bases between the two germline ends. CDR1 is LNHNV and CDR2 is YYDKDF in the germline V gene (reference sequence). There are 13 residues in the CDR3. The CDR3 nucleotides are TGTGCCACCAGCAGAGATGGGGGGTCGAGAGCTTTCTTT. Its protein product is CATSRDGGSRAFF.

V and J are TRBV3-1 (or the pseudogene TRBV3-2) and TRBJ2-5; the D gene is possibly TRBD2 (7 bases). The CDR3 contains 16 residues. V was pared by 3 bases and J by 4 bases, with 18 bases between. CDR1 and CDR2 from the germline V gene are LGHDT and YNNKEL (reference sequence). The CDR3 here is CASSQGTGGGGETQYF. CDR3 bases: TGTGCCAGCAGCCAGGGGACCGGAGGGGGGGGAGAGACCCAGTACTTC.

The chain employs TRBV7-8 and TRBJ2-3, with TRBD2 matching over 8 bases. This CDR3 is built from 15 residues. The V gene's germline CDR1 is SGHVS and CDR2 FQNEAQ. Losses at the gene ends were 5 bases for V and 3 bases for J; bases not matched to a gene: 7. The CDR3 sequence is CASSPGGSRTDTQYF. The CDR3 region has the DNA TGTGCCAGCAGCCCGGGGGGGAGTCGGACAGATACGCAGTATTTT. Supplemented by reference TRBV7-8 and TRBJ2-3, the full variable domain reads GAGVSQSPRYKVAKRGQDVALRCDPISGHVSLFWYQQALGQGPEFLTYFQNEAQLDKSGLPSDRFFAERPEGSVSTLKIQRTQQEDSAVYLCASSPGGSRTDTQYFGPGTRLTVL.

This clone has at least ten counts. This sequence joins TRBV7-6 and TRBJ1-4; TRBD1 aligns across 7 bases. This CDR3 has 13 residues. Losses at the gene ends were 7 bases for V and 6 bases for J; bases not matched to a gene: 5. Germline CDR1 SGHVS, CDR2 FNYEAQ. As DNA, the CDR3 is TGTGCCAGCAACGACAGGGATGATGAAAAACTGTTTTTT. Residues: CASNDRDDEKLFF.

This chain uses TRBV27 with TRBJ2-3, with D hard to call. Germline V lookup: CDR1 MNHEY, CDR2 SMNVEV (reference sequence). The V and J ends lost 3 bases and 0 bases respectively, with 4 bases between them. The length of the CDR3 is 13 residues. CDR3 bases: TGTGCCAGCAGTTTCGCGAGCACAGATACGCAGTATTTT. The encoded protein is CASSFASTDTQYF.

J is TRBJ2-1 and V is TRBV5-1, with TRBD1 matching 8 bases. CDR1 and CDR2 from the germline V gene are SGHRS and YFSETQ. The junction had 7 bases not matched to a gene; V was cut back by 2 bases and J by 6 bases. This CDR3 has 15 residues. The CDR3 here is CASSFLQGGFNEQFF. The CDR3 DNA reads as TGCGCCAGCAGCTTCTTACAGGGGGGTTTCAATGAGCAGTTCTTC.

V is TRBV14 and J is TRBJ2-5; 7 nucleotides line up with TRBD1. The CDR3 is made up of 12 amino acids. J lost 1 base, V lost 8 bases, and 1 base had no gene match. CDR1 SGHDN and CDR2 FVKESK come from the germline V gene. The CDR3 DNA reads TGTGCCAGCGGACAGGTCCAAGAGACCCAGTACTTC. This translates into CASGQVQETQYF.

V gene TRBV6-5 combines with J gene TRBJ2-7; TRBD2 matches at 7 bases. The junction had 7 bases not matched to a gene; V was cut back by 7 bases and J by 4 bases. The CDR3 sequence is 13 residues long. CDR1 and CDR2 (germline): MNHEY, SVGAGI. CDR3 region: CASNRAGFYEQYF. The CDR3 DNA is TGTGCCAGCAATCGAGCGGGATTTTACGAGCAGTACTTC.

Concerning this clone itself: This sample also contains other DNA sequences that code for the same CDR3. The V gene is TRBV3-1 (or the pseudogene TRBV3-2), the J gene TRBJ2-7, with 11 bases matching TRBD2. Germline-derived CDR1 and CDR2 are LGHDT and YNNKEL (reference sequence). The length of the CDR3 is 15 residues. V was clipped by 1 base and J by 6 bases; unmatched bases: 5. The CDR3 protein is CASSQGSGGGREQYF. CDR3 nucleotides: TGTGCCAGCAGCCAAGGTAGCGGGGGGGGGCGCGAGCAGTACTTC.

V and J are TRBV27 and TRBJ2-3; D is uncertain. This CDR3 is built from 13 residues. Germline CDR1 MNHEY, CDR2 SMNVEV (reference sequence). The ends were cut back, 5 bases at V and 3 bases at J, with 9 bases in the middle. The CDR3 reads CASSPTATDTQYF. The CDR3 nucleotides read TGTGCCAGCAGTCCGACTGCGACAGATACGCAGTATTTT.

CDR3 protein: CASSTSQGRSNTGELFF. The CDR3 DNA sequence: TGTGCCAGTAGTACAAGTCAGGGCCGCTCGAACACCGGGGAGCTGTTTTTT. The V gene is TRBV19, the J gene TRBJ2-2, with a weak D call TRBD1 (5 bases). CDR3 length: 17 residues. From germline, CDR1 is LNHDA and CDR2 SQIVND (reference sequence). The V and J ends lost 4 bases and 0 bases respectively, with 15 bases between them. Looking up the rest from reference TRBV19 and TRBJ2-2 gives the full variable domain: DGGITQSPKYLFRKEGQNVTLSCEQNLNHDAMYWYRQDPGQGLRLIYYSQIVNDFQKGDIAEGYSVSREKKESFPLTVTSAQKNPTAFYLCASSTSQGRSNTGELFFGEGSRLTVL.

This chain uses TRBV5-1 with TRBJ2-2; the D gene is possibly TRBD2 (6 bases). CDR3 length: 14 amino acids. Germline V gene data show CDR1 as SGHRS and CDR2 as YFSETQ. V lost 5 bases and J 0 bases, leaving 8 bases between the germline ends. Here the CDR3 reads CASRTSANTGELFF. The CDR3 DNA reads TGCGCCAGCAGGACTAGTGCGAACACCGGGGAGCTGTTTTTT.

The chain links TRBV10-2 to TRBJ1-2; 7 positions agree with TRBD1. Trimming took 10 bases from V and 4 from J; bases not matched to a gene: 15. The CDR3 is 15 amino acids. The germline V gene has CDR1 WSHSY and CDR2 SAAADI. DNA for the CDR3: TGCGCCACCGAACCGTTCACAGGGGCTCCCTATGGCTACACCTTC. Protein product: CATEPFTGAPYGYTF.

This sequence joins TRBV11-2 and TRBJ2-3; D is ambiguous. Germline CDR1 SGHAT, CDR2 FQNNGV. The length of the CDR3 is 14 residues. V was pared by 0 bases and J by 7 bases, with 11 bases between. The CDR3 loop is CASSLEFGSNTQYF. The CDR3 DNA is TGTGCCAGCAGCTTAGAATTCGGGTCGAATACGCAGTATTTT.

This clone was observed a few times. The rearrangement links TRBV30 to TRBJ1-5; D uncertain. The germline V gene has CDR1 GTSNPN and CDR2 SVGIG (reference sequence). Trimming removed 5 bases from V and 4 bases from J, with 21 bases in between. There are 16 residues in the CDR3. The DNA of the CDR3 is TGTGCCTGGGGGTCAGGTCCCTCCAGGCCTAATCAGCCCCAGCATTTT. Protein: CAWGSGPSRPNQPQHF.